This entry describes one T cell receptor beta chain. The antigen is undetermined. Relative to the germline gene, one junction end is altered; a read error may explain this. The template was RNA from unsorted bulk tissue. More than 3 cm separated this lung sample from the edge of the tumor. The sample originates from a study of tumor and adjacent non-tumor tissue in lung cancer. Across the study: Aged roughly 30 to 85 years, patients included 10 men and roughly 5 women with stage I to III disease. Samples averaged approximately 4.2 million productive TCRbeta reads each. Regarding the study as a whole: TCR diversity was significantly greater in tumor than normal lung tissue.

The germline V gene has CDR1 MDHEN and CDR2 SYDVKM. This CDR3 spans 14 amino acids. A modified ARM-PCR protocol with three rounds of nested PCR amplified TCRbeta. TCRdb analysed the multiplex PCR reads with MiXCR anew, one entry per CDR3 protein. The repertoire holds roughly 90,000 distinct CDR3 sequences, with more than 65% as singletons. The genes are TRBV28 and TRBJ2-5; D gene uncertain. The origin of this receptor is a woman in her forties or fifties with non-small cell lung cancer. Material for sequencing was distant non-tumor lung tissue. The CDR3 coding sequence is TGTGCCAACAGTCCCCCTGGCCAGCAAGAGACCCAGTACTTC. Translating gives CANSPPGQQETQYF.